These 5 T cell receptor beta chains share one sample of origin, sequenced in a study of shared clonotypes between healthy human individuals. Data came from immunoSEQ multiplex PCR; TCRdb stores just in-frame clones and leaves some out. The table lists some 660,000 clones, around three quarters of them singletons. What was sequenced was memory CD4+ T cells sorted from blood. The subset: CD45RA-negative fraction. The receptors were gathered from a woman in her 30s in good health.

This clone has a handful of counts. This sequence joins TRBV6-4 and TRBJ2-3; possibly TRBD1 or TRBD2 for D (5 bases each). CDR1 is MRHNA and CDR2 is SNTAGT in the germline V gene. The CDR3 loop spans 14 amino acids. Trimming shortened V by 10 bases and J by 5 bases, and 19 bases separated the two germline ends. CDR3 bases: TGTGCCATAGCAGGGCAGCGGCGGATAGATACGCAGTATTTT. Its protein product is CAIAGQRRIDTQYF.

Ten or more counts support this clone. The chain links TRBV9 to TRBJ1-4, with D unresolved. The CDR3 runs 15 residues. Germline CDR1 reads SGDLS; CDR2 reads YYNGEE. Trimming took off 0 bases at V and 5 bases at J, with 11 bases between the two ends. In DNA, the CDR3 is TGTGCCAGCAGCGTAGGTTCGGTCGTAAATGAAAAACTGTTTTTT. Its translation: CASSVGSVVNEKLFF.

A note on this clone: The sample contains more than one DNA sequence encoding this CDR3. The gene calls are TRBV6-1 and TRBJ1-5; tentative D call: TRBD1 (5 bases). Germline V gives CDR1 MNHNS, CDR2 SASEGT. The ends were cut back, 5 bases at V and 0 bases at J, with 11 bases in the middle. This CDR3 has 15 amino acids. Here the CDR3 reads CASSPQTDSNQPQHF. In DNA form, the CDR3 reads TGTGCCAGCAGTCCCCAGACAGATAGCAATCAGCCCCAGCATTTT.

The rearrangement joins TRBV7-2 to TRBJ1-3; tentative D call: TRBD1 (6 bases). Trimming removed 5 bases from V and 0 bases from J, with 14 bases in between. The length of the CDR3 is 16 residues. CDR1 and CDR2 (germline): SGHTA, FQGNSA. Written as DNA, the CDR3 is TGTGCCAGCAGCCCAAGGACAGTCTACTCTGGAAACACCATATATTTT. It is translated as CASSPRTVYSGNTIYF. Based on the CDR3 plus reference TRBV7-2 and TRBJ1-3, the full variable domain is GAGVSQSPSNKVTEKGKDVELRCDPISGHTALYWYRQSLGQGLEFLIYFQGNSAPDKSGLPSDRFSAERTGGSVSTLTIQRTQQEDSAVYLCASSPRTVYSGNTIYFGEGSWLTVV.

In this sample, this clone turned up a few times. The chain recombines TRBV19 with TRBJ1-1, with D perhaps TRBD1 (5 bases). The CDR3 covers 14 residues. Germline CDR1 and CDR2: LNHDA and SQIVND (reference sequence). Trimming took off 6 bases at V and 4 bases at J, with 15 bases between the two ends. The CDR3 region is CASRSQGWSTEAFF. In DNA, the CDR3 is TGTGCCAGTAGATCTCAGGGCTGGTCCACTGAAGCTTTCTTT.